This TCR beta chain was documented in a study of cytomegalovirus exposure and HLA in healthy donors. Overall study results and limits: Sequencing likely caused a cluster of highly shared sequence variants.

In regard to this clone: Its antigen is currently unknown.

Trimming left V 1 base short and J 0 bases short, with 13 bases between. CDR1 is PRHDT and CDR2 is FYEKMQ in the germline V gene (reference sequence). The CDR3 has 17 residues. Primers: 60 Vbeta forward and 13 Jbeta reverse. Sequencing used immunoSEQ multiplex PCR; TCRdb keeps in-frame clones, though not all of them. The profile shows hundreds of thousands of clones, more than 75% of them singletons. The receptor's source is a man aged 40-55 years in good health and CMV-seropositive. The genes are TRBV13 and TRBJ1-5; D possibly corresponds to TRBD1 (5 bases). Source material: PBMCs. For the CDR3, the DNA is TGTGCCAGCAGCTTAGCTAAGGGGACTCCTAGCAATCAGCCCCAGCATTTT. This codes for CASSLAKGTPSNQPQHF.